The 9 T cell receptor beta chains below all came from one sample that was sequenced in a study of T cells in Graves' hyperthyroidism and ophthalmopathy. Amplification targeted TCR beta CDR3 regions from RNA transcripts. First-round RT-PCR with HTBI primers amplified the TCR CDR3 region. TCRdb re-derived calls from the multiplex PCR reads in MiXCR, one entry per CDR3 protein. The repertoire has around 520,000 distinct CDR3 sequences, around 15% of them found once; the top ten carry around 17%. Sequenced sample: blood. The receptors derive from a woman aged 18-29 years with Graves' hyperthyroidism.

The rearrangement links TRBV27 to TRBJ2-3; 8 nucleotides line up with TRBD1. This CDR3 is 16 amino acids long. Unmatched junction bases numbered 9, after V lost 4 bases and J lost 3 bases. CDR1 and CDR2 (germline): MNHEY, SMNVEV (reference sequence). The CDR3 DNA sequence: TGTGCCAGCAGTTGGGGATCAGGGGGCCGGACAGATACGCAGTATTTT. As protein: CASSWGSGGRTDTQYF.

The chain's CDR3 is CASSVGGSFRAPKETQYF. CDR3 nucleotide sequence: TGTGCCAGCAGCGTCGGAGGGTCCTTTAGAGCGCCAAAAGAGACCCAGTACTTC. The chain employs TRBV9 and TRBJ2-5; D might be TRBD2 (6 bases). CDR1 SGDLS and CDR2 YYNGEE come from the germline V gene. The CDR3 extends over 18 amino acids. V lost 2 bases to trimming and J lost 3 bases, with 23 bases between them.

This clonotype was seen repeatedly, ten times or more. This CDR3 is CSARVQRPEGTDTQYF. CDR3 nucleotide sequence: TGCAGTGCTAGAGTTCAGCGCCCCGAAGGCACAGATACGCAGTATTTT. The V gene is TRBV20-1, the J gene TRBJ2-3; D gene uncertain. Trimming stripped 1 base from V and 1 base from J, with 15 bases between. The CDR3 sequence is 16 residues long. Germline-derived CDR1 and CDR2 are DFQATT and SNEGSKA (reference sequence).

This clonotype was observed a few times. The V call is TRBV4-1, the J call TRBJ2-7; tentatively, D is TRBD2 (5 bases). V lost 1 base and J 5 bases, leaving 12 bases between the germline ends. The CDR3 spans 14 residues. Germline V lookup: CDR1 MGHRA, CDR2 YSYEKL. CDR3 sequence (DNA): TGCGCCAGCAGCCAAGCTACGATGGAGGACGAGCAGTACTTC. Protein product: CASSQATMEDEQYF.

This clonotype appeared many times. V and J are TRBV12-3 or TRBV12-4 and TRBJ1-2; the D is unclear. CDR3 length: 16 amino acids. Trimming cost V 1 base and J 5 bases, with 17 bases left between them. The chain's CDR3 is CASSLEGQVGEYGYTF. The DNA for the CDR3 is TGTGCCAGCAGTTTAGAAGGGCAGGTGGGAGAGTATGGCTACACCTTC.

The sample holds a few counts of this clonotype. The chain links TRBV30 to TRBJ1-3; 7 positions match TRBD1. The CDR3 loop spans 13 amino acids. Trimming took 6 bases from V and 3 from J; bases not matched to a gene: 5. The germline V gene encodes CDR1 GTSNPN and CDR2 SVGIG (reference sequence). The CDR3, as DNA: TGTGCCTGTCAGGGGGGCTTTGGAAACACCATATATTTT. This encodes CACQGGFGNTIYF.

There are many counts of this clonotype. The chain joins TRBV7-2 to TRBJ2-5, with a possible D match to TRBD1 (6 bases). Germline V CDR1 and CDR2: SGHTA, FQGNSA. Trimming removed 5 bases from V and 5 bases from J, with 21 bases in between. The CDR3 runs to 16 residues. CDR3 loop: CASSRRTQGRRETQYF. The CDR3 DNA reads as TGTGCCAGCAGCCGTAGGACCCAGGGGCGGAGGGAGACCCAGTACTTC.

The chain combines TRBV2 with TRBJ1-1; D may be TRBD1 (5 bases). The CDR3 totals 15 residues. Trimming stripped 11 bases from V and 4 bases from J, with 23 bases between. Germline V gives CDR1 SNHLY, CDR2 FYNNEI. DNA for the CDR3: TGTGCCGGCCAAACCTATCAGGGAATCCGCACTGAAGCTTTCTTT. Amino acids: CAGQTYQGIRTEAFF.

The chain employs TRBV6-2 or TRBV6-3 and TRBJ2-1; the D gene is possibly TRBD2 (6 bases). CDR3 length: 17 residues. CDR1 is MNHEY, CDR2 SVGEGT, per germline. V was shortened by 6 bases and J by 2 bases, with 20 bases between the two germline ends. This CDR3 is CASSRGRAGMTYNEQFF. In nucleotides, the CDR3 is TGTGCCAGCAGCCGTGGCCGCGCGGGGATGACCTACAATGAGCAGTTCTTC.